This T cell receptor beta chain was sequenced in a study of Ad26.COV2.S vaccination and SARS-CoV-2 variants. Study as a whole: Once or twice, 56 days apart, Ad26.COV2.S was delivered intramuscularly.

The treatment is: 19 received Ad26.COV2.S at low or high dose, single or two shots; five or six received placebo; per-sample allocation not given. After the first vaccine or placebo injection, samples were drawn on day 63. Generated by immunoSEQ multiplex PCR, the TCRdb table keeps only in-frame clones and is missing some. This sample has just over 350,000 clones, with approximately 81% found just once. Looked up from germline, CDR1 is SEHNR and CDR2 is FQNEAQ (reference sequence). V was pared by 8 bases and J by 4 bases, with 13 bases between. This CDR3 has 13 amino acids. The sequence was obtained from a person between 18 and 60 years old who received the Ad26.COV2.S COVID-19 vaccine or a placebo. The source was peripheral blood, collected in a trial of Ad26.COV2.S vaccine versus placebo. This chain joins TRBV7-9 and TRBJ2-3; D remains unclear. The CDR3 is CASGPTTPDTQYF. CDR3 DNA sequence: TGTGCCAGCGGGCCTACCACCCCAGATACGCAGTATTTT.